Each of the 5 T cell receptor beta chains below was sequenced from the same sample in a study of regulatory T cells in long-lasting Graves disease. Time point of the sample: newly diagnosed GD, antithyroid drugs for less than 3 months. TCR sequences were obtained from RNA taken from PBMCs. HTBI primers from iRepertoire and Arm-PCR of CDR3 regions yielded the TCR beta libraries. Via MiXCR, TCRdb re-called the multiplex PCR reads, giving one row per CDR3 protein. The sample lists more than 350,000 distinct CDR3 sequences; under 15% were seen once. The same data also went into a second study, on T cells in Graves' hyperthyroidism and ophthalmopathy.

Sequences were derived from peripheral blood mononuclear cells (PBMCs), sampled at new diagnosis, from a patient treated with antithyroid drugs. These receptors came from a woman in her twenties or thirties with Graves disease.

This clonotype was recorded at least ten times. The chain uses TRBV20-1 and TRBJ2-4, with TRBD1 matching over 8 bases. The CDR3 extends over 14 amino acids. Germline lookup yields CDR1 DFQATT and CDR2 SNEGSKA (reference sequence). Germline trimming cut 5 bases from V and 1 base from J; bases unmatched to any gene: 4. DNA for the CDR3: TGCAGTGCTTCCTACAGGGGGGCCAAAAACATTCAGTACTTC. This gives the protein CSASYRGAKNIQYF.

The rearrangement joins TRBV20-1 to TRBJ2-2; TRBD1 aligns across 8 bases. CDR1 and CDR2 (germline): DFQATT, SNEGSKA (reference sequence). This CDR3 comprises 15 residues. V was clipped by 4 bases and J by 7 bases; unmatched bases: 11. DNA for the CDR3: TGCAGTGCTAACTTCCGGGACAGGACTTTCGGGGAGCTGTTTTTT. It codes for CSANFRDRTFGELFF.

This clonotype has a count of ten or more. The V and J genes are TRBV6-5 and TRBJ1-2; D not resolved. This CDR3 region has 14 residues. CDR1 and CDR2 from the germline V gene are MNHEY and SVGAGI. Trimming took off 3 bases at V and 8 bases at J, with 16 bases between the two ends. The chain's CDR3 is CASSYRTDTVGYTF. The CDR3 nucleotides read TGTGCCAGCAGTTATCGGACGGATACAGTCGGCTACACCTTC.

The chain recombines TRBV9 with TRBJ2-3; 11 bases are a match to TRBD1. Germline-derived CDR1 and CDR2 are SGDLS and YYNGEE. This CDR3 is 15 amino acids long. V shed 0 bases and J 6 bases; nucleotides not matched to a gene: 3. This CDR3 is CASSVGTGGIDTQYF. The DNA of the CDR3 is TGTGCCAGCAGCGTAGGGACAGGGGGCATTGATACGCAGTATTTT.

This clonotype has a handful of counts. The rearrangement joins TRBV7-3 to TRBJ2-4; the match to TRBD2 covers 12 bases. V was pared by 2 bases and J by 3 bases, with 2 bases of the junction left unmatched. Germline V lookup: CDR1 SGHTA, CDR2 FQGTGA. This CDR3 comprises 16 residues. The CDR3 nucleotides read TGTGCCAGCAGCTTATCTAGCGGGAGGGGCAAAAACATTCAGTACTTC. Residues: CASSLSSGRGKNIQYF.